This T cell receptor beta chain was recorded in a study of cytomegalovirus exposure and HLA in healthy donors. The approximately 130-subject validation cohort, separate from the approximately 640-subject first cohort, included the donors. Data came from immunoSEQ multiplex PCR; TCRdb stores just in-frame clones and leaves some out. The repertoire includes some 69,000 clones, under 96% of them detected once, and roughly 5% sits in the top ten. Germline V CDR1 and CDR2: MNHEY, SMNVEV (reference sequence). The CDR3 is made up of 15 amino acids. Trimming cost V 3 bases and J 2 bases; bases outside gene matches: 6.

This sequence originates from a young woman in good health and CMV-seropositive. The chain couples TRBV27 to TRBJ2-7; 8 nucleotides line up with TRBD2. The sample was PBMCs. CDR3 loop: CASSFSSGIPYEQYF. DNA for the CDR3: TGTGCCAGCAGTTTTAGTAGCGGGATCCCCTACGAGCAGTACTTC.